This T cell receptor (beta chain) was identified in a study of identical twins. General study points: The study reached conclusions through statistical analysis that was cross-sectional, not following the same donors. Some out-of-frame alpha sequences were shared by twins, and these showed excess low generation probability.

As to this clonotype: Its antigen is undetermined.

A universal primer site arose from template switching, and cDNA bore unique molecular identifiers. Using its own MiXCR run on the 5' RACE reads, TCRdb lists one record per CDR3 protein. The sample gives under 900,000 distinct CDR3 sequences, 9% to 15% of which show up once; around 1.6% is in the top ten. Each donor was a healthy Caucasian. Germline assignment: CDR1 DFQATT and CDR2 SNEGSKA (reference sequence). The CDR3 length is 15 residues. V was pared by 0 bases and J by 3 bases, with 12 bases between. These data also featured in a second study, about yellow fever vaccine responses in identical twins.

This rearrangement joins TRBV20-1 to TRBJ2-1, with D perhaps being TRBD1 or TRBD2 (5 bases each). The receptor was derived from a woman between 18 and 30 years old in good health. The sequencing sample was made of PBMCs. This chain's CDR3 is CSARDRDGDYNEQFF. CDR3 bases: TGCAGTGCTAGAGACCGGGACGGAGACTACAATGAGCAGTTCTTC.